This TCR beta chain emerged from a study of blood T cell repertoires in COVID-19. Study background: Researchers got acute and convalescent COVID-19 samples from the United States, Italy and Spain.

Data came from immunoSEQ multiplex PCR; TCRdb stores just in-frame clones and leaves some out. The sample carries 300,000 to 350,000 clones, approximately 83% recorded once. The CDR3 extends over 14 amino acids. With 8 bases removed from V and 0 bases from J, the gap between germline ends came to 11 bases. CDR1 MNHEY and CDR2 SVGAGI come from the germline V gene. This clonotype was obtained from a man aged 30-40 years who had recovered from COVID-19. The chain couples TRBV6-5 to TRBJ1-3; no reliable D call. Sequencing was carried out using PBMCs or T cells enriched from blood (not recorded which). Here the CDR3 DNA reads TGTGCCAGCGGCGGCCTCTTCTCTGGAAACACCATATATTTT. Protein sequence: CASGGLFSGNTIYF.